Listed here are 12 T cell receptor beta chains from one sample, sequenced in a study of CXCR3-negative and CXCR3-positive naive CD8 T cells. UMI-labeled 5' RACE yielded the TRB cDNA libraries. TCRdb reanalyzed the 5' RACE reads, giving one entry per CDR3 protein sequence and no DNA. The sample includes about 23,000 distinct CDR3 sequences. Sequencing was done on a sample of memory CD8+ T cells from blood. All receptors come from a human donor in good health. Some clones in this sample may be carry-over from other donors' samples.

This rearrangement joins TRBV6-5 to TRBJ2-7. The V gene's germline CDR1 is MNHEY and CDR2 SVGAGI. The CDR3 spans 14 residues. CDR3 amino acids: CASSYRPESYEQYF.

The V gene is TRBV28, the J gene TRBJ2-3; the TCRdb call, TRBD1, lacks DNA for checking. Germline CDR1 MDHEN, CDR2 SYDVKM. The CDR3 has 13 amino acids. The CDR3 spells CASDEQGTDTQYF.

V and J are TRBV2 and TRBJ1-1. The CDR3 runs 14 residues. Germline V lookup: CDR1 SNHLY, CDR2 FYNNEI. CDR3 region: CASSEALRTKEAFF.

J is TRBJ2-7 and V is TRBV29-1; TCRdb reports TRBD1, a call that lacks DNA to check it against. The germline CDR1 and CDR2 sequences are SQVTM and ANQGSEA. The CDR3 length is 13 residues. The CDR3 sequence is CSVQGPGGHEQYF.

The J gene is TRBJ1-1, the V gene TRBV2. The CDR3 consists of 13 residues. Germline CDR1 SNHLY, CDR2 FYNNEI. The CDR3 spells CASSVRVNTEAFF.

This chain joins TRBV24-1 and TRBJ2-7; with no DNA, the TCRdb D assignment of TRBD1 cannot be verified. This CDR3 spans 19 amino acids. Germline V gene lookup returns CDR1 KGHDR and CDR2 SFDVKD. The CDR3 reads CATSAPFSSGTDFLYEQYF.

The V gene is TRBV7-6, the J gene TRBJ2-5. CDR3 size: 13 residues. CDR1 SGHVS and CDR2 FNYEAQ come from the germline V gene. CDR3 sequence: CASSLSLRETQYF. Full variable domain (missing parts from reference TRBV7-6 and TRBJ2-5): GAGVSQSPRYKVTKRGQDVALRCDPISGHVSLYWYRQALGQGPEFLTYFNYEAQQDKSGLPNDRFSAERPEGSISTLTIQRTEQRDSAMYRCASSLSLRETQYFGPGTRLLVL.

The chain joins TRBV7-3 to TRBJ2-1. Per the germline V gene, CDR1 is SGHTA and CDR2 is FQGTGA. CDR3 length equals 15 residues. The CDR3 is CASSPQRELYNEQFF.

V is TRBV7-9 and J is TRBJ2-4. This CDR3 has 13 residues. From germline, CDR1 is SEHNR and CDR2 FQNEAQ (reference sequence). The chain's CDR3 is CASSRPSENIQYF.

The CDR3 loop reads CASSTLAGEETQYF. The chain has TRBV6-2 or TRBV6-3 and TRBJ2-5; TCRdb's D call of TRBD2 is untestable without DNA. The germline gives CDR1 MNHEY, CDR2 SVGEGT. This CDR3 comprises 14 residues.

CDR3 protein: CASGIVAYNEQFF. The chain is built from TRBV12-3 or TRBV12-4 and TRBJ2-1; TCRdb reports TRBD2, a call that lacks DNA to check it against. This CDR3 contains 13 residues.

V is TRBV29-1 and J is TRBJ1-1; TCRdb's D gene call, TRBD1, goes unchecked for lack of DNA. CDR1 SQVTM and CDR2 ANQGSEA come from the germline V gene. The length of the CDR3 is 16 residues. The chain's CDR3 is CSVEEWSGAGGTEAFF.